This T cell receptor (beta chain) came from a study of blood T cell repertoires in COVID-19. About the study: Researchers got acute and convalescent COVID-19 samples from the United States, Italy and Spain.

The germline V gene encodes CDR1 ENHRY and CDR2 SYGVKD. The CDR3 is made up of 13 amino acids. V lost 6 bases and J lost 4; bases outside the gene matches: 5. Using immunoSEQ multiplex PCR, the repertoire was profiled, and TCRdb retains in-frame clones only, with some absent. Altogether about 54,000 clones are present, 81% being singletons, with the ten largest covering approximately 5.7%. The rearrangement links TRBV10-3 to TRBJ1-1, with 7 positions matching TRBD1. This TCR was sampled from a woman in her sixties with acute or convalescent COVID-19. Sequencing input: peripheral blood. CDR3 nucleotide sequence: TGTGCCATCAGAGGATCAGGGGGCACTGAAGCTTTCTTT. Translating gives CAIRGSGGTEAFF.